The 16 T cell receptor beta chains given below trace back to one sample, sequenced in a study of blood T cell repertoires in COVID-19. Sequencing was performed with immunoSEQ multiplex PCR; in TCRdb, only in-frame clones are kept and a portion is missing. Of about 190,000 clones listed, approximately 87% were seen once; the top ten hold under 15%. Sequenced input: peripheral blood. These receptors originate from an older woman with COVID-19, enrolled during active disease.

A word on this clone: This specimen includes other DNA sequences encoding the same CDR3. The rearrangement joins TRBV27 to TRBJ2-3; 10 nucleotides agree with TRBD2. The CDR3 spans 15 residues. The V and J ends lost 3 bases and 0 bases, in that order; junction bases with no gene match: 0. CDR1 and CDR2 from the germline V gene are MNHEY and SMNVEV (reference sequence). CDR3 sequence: CASSLTSGSTDTQYF. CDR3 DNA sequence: TGTGCCAGCAGTTTGACTAGCGGGAGCACAGATACGCAGTATTTT.

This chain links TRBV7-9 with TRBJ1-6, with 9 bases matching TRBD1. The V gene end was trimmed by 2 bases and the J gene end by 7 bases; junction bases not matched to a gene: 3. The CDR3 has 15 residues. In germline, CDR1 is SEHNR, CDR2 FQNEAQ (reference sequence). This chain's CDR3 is CASSLTGQGNSPLHF. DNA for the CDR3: TGTGCCAGCAGCTTAACGGGACAGGGCAATTCACCCCTCCACTTT.

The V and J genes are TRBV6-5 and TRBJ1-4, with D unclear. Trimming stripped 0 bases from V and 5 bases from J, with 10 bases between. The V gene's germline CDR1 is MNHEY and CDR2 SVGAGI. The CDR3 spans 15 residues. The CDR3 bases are TGTGCCAGCAGTTACTCGACGGGGATAAATGAAAAACTGTTTTTT. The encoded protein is CASSYSTGINEKLFF.

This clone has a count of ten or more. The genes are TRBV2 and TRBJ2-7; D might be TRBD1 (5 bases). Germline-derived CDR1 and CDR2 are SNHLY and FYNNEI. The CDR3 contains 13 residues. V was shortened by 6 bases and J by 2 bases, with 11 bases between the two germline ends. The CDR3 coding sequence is TGTGCCAGCAGGCAGGGCACAACCTACGAGCAGTACTTC. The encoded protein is CASRQGTTYEQYF.

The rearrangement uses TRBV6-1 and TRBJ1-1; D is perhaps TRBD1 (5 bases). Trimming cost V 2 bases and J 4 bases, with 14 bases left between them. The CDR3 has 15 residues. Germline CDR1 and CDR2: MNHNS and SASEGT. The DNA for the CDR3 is TGTGCCAGCAGTGAAACGGGGGTTGGTGGCACTGAAGCTTTCTTT. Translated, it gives CASSETGVGGTEAFF.

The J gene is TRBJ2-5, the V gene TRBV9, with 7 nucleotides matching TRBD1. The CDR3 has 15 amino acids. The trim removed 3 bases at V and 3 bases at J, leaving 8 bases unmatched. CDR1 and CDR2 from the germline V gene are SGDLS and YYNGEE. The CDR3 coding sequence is TGTGCCAGCAGCGCCGGACAGGCCTTTAAAGAGACCCAGTACTTC. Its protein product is CASSAGQAFKETQYF.

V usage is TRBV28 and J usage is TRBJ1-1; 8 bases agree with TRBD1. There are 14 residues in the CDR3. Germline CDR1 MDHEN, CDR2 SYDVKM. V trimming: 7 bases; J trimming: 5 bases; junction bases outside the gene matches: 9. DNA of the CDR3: TGTGCCAGCACTAGACAGGGGATGGGGACTGAAGCTTTCTTT. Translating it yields CASTRQGMGTEAFF.

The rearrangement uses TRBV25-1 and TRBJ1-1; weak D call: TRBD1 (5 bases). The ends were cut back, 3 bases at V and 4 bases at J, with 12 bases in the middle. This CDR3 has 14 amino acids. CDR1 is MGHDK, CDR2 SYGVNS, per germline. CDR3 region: CASSDSGLFTEAFF. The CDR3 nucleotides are TGTGCCAGCAGTGATTCAGGGTTGTTCACTGAAGCTTTCTTT.

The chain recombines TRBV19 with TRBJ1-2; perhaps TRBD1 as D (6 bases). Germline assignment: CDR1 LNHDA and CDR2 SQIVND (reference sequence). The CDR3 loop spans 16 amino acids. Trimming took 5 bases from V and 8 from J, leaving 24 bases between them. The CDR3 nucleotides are TGTGCCAGTAGTTTAATGGCGGCGGGGGGCCTCAACGGCTACACCTTC. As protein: CASSLMAAGGLNGYTF.

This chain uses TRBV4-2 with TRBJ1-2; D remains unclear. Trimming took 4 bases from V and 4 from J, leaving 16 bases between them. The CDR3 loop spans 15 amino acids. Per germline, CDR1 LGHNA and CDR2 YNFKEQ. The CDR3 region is CASSPGVGESYGYTF. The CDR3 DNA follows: TGTGCCAGCAGCCCTGGAGTCGGAGAGAGCTATGGCTACACCTTC.

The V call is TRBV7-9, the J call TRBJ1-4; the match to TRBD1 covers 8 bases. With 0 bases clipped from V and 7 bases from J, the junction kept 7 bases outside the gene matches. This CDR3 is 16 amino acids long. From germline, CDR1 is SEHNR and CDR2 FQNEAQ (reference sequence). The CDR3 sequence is CASSLAPDRGGEKLFF. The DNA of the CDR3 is TGTGCCAGCAGCTTAGCGCCTGACAGGGGTGGTGAAAAACTGTTTTTT.

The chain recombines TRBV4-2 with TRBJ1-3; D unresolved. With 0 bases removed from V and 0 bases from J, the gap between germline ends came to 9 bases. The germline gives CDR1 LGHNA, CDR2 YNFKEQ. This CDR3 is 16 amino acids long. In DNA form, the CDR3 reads TGTGCCAGCAGCCAAGAGGGCAGTGGCTCTGGAAACACCATATATTTT. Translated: CASSQEGSGSGNTIYF.

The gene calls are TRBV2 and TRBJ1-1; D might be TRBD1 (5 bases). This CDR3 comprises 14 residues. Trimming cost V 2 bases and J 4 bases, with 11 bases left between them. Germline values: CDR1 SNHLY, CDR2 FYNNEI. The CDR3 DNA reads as TGTGCCAGCAGTGAACGGATAAGGGGCACTGAAGCTTTCTTT. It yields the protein CASSERIRGTEAFF.

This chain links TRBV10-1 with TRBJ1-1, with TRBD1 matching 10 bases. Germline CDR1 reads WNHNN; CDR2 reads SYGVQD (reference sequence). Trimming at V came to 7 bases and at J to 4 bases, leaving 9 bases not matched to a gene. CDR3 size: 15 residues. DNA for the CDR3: TGCGCCAGCAAAAGACAGGGGGCTGGTCGCACTGAAGCTTTCTTT. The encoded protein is CASKRQGAGRTEAFF.

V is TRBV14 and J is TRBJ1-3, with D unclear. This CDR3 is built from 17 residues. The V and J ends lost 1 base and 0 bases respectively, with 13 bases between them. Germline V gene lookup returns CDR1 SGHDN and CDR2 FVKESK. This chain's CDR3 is CASSQGQNLYSGNTIYF. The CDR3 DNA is TGTGCCAGCAGCCAAGGTCAGAACCTTTACTCTGGAAACACCATATATTTT. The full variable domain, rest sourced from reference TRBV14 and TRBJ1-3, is EAGVTQFPSHSVIEKGQTVTLRCDPISGHDNLYWYRRVMGKEIKFLLHFVKESKQDESGMPNNRFLAERTGGTYSTLKVQPAELEDSGVYFCASSQGQNLYSGNTIYFGEGSWLTVV.

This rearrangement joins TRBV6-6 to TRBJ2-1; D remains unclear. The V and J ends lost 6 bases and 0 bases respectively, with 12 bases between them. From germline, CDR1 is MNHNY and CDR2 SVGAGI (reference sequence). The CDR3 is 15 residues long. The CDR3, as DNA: TGTGCCAGCAGATCCGAGGATGGCTCCTACAATGAGCAGTTCTTC. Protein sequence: CASRSEDGSYNEQFF.